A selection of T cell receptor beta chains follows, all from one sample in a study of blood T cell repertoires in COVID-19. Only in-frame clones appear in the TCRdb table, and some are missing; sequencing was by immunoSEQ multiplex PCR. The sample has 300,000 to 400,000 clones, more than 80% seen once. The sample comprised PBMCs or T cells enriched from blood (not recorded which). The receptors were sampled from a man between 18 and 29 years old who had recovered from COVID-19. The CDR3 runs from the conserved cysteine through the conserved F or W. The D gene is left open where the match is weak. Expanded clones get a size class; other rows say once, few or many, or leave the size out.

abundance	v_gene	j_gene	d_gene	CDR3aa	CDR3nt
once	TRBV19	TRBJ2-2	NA	CASSSTRNTGELFF	TGTGCCAGTAGTAGTACACGGAACACCGGGGAGCTGTTTTTT
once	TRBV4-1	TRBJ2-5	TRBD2	CASSRTPGTRYETQYF	TGCGCCAGCAGCCGCACCCCCGGGACTAGATATGAGACCCAGTACTTC
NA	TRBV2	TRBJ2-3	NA	CASSGSGDTQYF	TGTGCCAGCAGTGGGTCGGGAGATACGCAGTATTTT
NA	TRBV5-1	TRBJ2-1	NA	CASSLTPGLYSRHNEQFF	TGCGCCAGCAGCTTGACACCGGGACTTTATAGTCGGCACAATGAGCAGTTCTTC
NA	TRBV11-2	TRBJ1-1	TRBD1	CASSPQGALGTEAFF	TGTGCCAGCAGTCCACAGGGGGCGTTGGGCACTGAAGCTTTCTTT
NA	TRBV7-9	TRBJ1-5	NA	CASSLPRQPQHF	TGTGCCAGCAGCTTACCGCGACAGCCCCAGCATTTT
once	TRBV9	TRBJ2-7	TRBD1	CASSFSGTGGPGEQYF	TGTGCCAGCAGCTTCTCCGGGACAGGGGGGCCGGGCGAGCAGTACTTC
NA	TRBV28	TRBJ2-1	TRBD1	CASYTPGQGDNEQFF	TGTGCCAGCTATACTCCGGGACAGGGGGATAATGAGCAGTTCTTC
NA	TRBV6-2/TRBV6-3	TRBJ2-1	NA	CASSYSLGVEQFF	TGTGCCAGCAGTTACTCGTTAGGGGTTGAGCAGTTCTTC
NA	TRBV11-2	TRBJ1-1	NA	CASSLGEGAEAFF	TGTGCCAGCAGCTTAGGGGAGGGGGCTGAAGCTTTCTTT
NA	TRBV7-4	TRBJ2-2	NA	CASSRLGGNTGELFF	TGTGCCAGCAGCCGCCTCGGAGGGAACACCGGGGAGCTGTTTTTT
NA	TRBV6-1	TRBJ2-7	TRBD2	CASSESSGSWYEQYF	TGTGCCAGCAGTGAATCTAGCGGGAGCTGGTACGAGCAGTACTTC
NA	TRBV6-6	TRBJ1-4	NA	CASSYSMGRANEKLFF	TGTGCCAGCAGTTACTCCATGGGTCGGGCTAATGAAAAACTGTTTTTT
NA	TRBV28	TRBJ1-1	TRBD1	CASSPRTGHEAFF	TGTGCCAGCAGTCCCCGGACAGGCCATGAAGCTTTCTTT
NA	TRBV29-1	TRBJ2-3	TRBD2	CSVELAGLAQYF	TGCAGCGTTGAACTAGCGGGATTAGCGCAGTATTTT
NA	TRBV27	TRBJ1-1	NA	CASSLLGSNTEAFF	TGTGCCAGCAGTTTACTGGGCTCGAACACTGAAGCTTTCTTT
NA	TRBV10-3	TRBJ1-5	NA	CASWNRPDQPQHF	TGTGCCTCATGGAACAGGCCCGATCAGCCCCAGCATTTT
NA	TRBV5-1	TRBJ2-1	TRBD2	CASRSGTSGRVGKSYNEQFF	TGCGCCAGCAGATCAGGGACTAGCGGGAGGGTTGGGAAAAGCTACAATGAGCAGTTCTTC
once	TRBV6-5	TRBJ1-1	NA	CASSYSGQLAAFF	TGTGCCAGCAGTTACTCGGGTCAGTTAGCAGCTTTCTTT
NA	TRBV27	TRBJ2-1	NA	CASSLVGADAQGNEQFF	TGTGCCAGCAGTTTAGTGGGAGCGGATGCTCAAGGCAATGAGCAGTTCTTC
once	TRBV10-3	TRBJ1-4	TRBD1	CAISAEGAREKLFF	TGTGCCATCAGCGCTGAGGGGGCAAGGGAAAAACTGTTTTTT
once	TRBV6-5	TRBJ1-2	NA	CASRSSYFPGYTF	TGTGCCAGCAGGTCCTCTTACTTCCCTGGCTACACCTTC
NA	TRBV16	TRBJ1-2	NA	CASSQWPGGSYGYTF	TGTGCCAGCAGCCAATGGCCGGGGGGAAGCTATGGCTACACCTTC
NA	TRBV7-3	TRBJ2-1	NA	CASSPKSILDNEQFF	TGTGCCAGCAGCCCGAAAAGTATACTTGACAATGAGCAGTTCTTC
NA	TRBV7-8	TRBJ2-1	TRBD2	CASSLGSSGGTEQFF	TGTGCCAGCAGCTTAGGGTCTAGCGGGGGGACTGAGCAGTTCTTC
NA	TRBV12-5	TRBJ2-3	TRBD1	CASGLVLTGRLKDRTDTQYF	TGTGCTAGTGGTTTGGTACTGACAGGGCGCCTTAAAGATCGCACAGATACGCAGTATTTT
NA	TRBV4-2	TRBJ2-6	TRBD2	CASSKPSGGPFSGANVLTF	TGTGCCAGCAGCAAACCTAGCGGGGGACCTTTCTCTGGGGCCAACGTCCTGACTTTC
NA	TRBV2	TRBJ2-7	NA	CSYLKGDSYEQYF	TGTTCCTATTTAAAGGGGGATTCCTACGAGCAGTACTTC
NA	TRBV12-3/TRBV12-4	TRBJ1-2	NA	CASSLSLNVGYTF	TGTGCCAGCAGTTTATCCCTTAATGTCGGCTACACCTTC
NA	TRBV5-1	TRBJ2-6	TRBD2	CASSLALAGVPGANVLTF	TGCGCCAGCAGCTTGGCGCTAGCGGGAGTTCCTGGGGCCAACGTCCTGACTTTC
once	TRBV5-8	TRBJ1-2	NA	CALRGIYYGYTF	TGTGCCTTAAGGGGGATCTACTATGGCTACACCTTC
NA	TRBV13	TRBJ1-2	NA	CASIRALGGDYSPGYTF	TGTGCCAGCATCCGAGCTCTAGGGGGAGATTATTCCCCGGGCTACACCTTC
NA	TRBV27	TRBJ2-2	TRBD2	CASSPRGSGGVNTGELFF	TGTGCCAGCAGTCCCCGTGGTAGCGGGGGGGTGAACACCGGGGAGCTGTTTTTT
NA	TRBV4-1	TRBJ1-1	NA	CASGYRVGTEAFF	TGCGCCAGCGGTTACAGGGTTGGCACTGAAGCTTTCTTT
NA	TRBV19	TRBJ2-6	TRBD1	CASSTDRAGANVLTF	TGTGCCAGTAGTACCGACAGGGCTGGGGCCAACGTCCTGACTTTC
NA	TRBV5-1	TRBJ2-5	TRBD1	CASSSRPGGGETQYF	TGCGCCAGCAGCTCCCGTCCAGGGGGTGGTGAGACCCAGTACTTC
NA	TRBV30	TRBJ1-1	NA	CAWSSGANTEAFF	TGTGCCTGGAGCTCAGGGGCCAACACTGAAGCTTTCTTT